This entry lists 24 T cell receptor beta chains sequenced from one sample in a study of CD8 T cells in Susac syndrome. Reverse transcription used roughly 0.5 to 1 ug RNA and random hexamers. TCRdb reprocessed the immunoSEQ multiplex PCR reads via MiXCR and lists one record per CDR3 protein. The table records hundreds of thousands of distinct CDR3 sequences, 90% to 97% of them present only once. Sequencing was carried out using CD4+ T cells from PBMCs. The receptors stem from a human donor with Susac syndrome.

The chain carries TRBV10-1 and TRBJ2-1; no clear D gene. Trimming took 8 bases from V and 5 from J, leaving 16 bases between them. This CDR3 contains 14 residues. CDR1 and CDR2 (germline): WNHNN, SYGVQD (reference sequence). The CDR3 is CASPWDVEDNEQFF. The CDR3 region has the DNA TGCGCCAGCCCTTGGGATGTTGAGGACAATGAGCAGTTCTTC.

This rearrangement joins TRBV9 to TRBJ2-1, with TRBD1 matching 8 bases. The CDR3 totals 15 residues. From germline, CDR1 is SGDLS and CDR2 YYNGEE. Germline trimming cut 0 bases from V and 8 bases from J; bases unmatched to any gene: 7. CDR3 sequence: CASSVESGGFHEQFF. CDR3 DNA: TGTGCCAGCAGCGTAGAGTCAGGGGGCTTTCATGAGCAGTTCTTC.

The gene calls are TRBV7-9 and TRBJ1-1; the D gene is possibly TRBD1 (5 bases). The CDR3 totals 13 residues. Germline CDR1 SEHNR, CDR2 FQNEAQ (reference sequence). Trimming shortened V by 5 bases and J by 5 bases, and 12 bases separated the two germline ends. The CDR3 protein is CASSEGRGTEAFF. The CDR3 DNA reads as TGTGCCAGCAGCGAAGGTCGGGGGACTGAAGCTTTCTTT.

The chain employs TRBV25-1 and TRBJ1-2; D gene uncertain. This CDR3 has 12 residues. Per the germline V gene, CDR1 is MGHDK and CDR2 is SYGVNS. V was clipped by 2 bases and J by 8 bases, with 9 bases between them. The CDR3 nucleotides read TGTGCCAGCAGTGAAACGGCGAGGGGCTACACCTTC. This sequence encodes CASSETARGYTF.

The chain joins TRBV20-1 to TRBJ1-1, with unresolved D. The length of the CDR3 is 13 residues. Germline lookup yields CDR1 DFQATT and CDR2 SNEGSKA (reference sequence). Deletions cut 2 bases from V and 0 bases from J, with 7 bases between. The CDR3 is CSARSELNTEAFF. CDR3 nucleotides: TGCAGTGCTAGATCAGAACTGAACACTGAAGCTTTCTTT.

This clonotype appeared a single time. This rearrangement joins TRBV2 to TRBJ1-1; D unclear. CDR1 SNHLY and CDR2 FYNNEI come from the germline V gene. Trimming cost V 8 bases and J 0 bases, with 10 bases left between them. CDR3 length: 13 residues. CDR3 region: CASEVGMNTEAFF. CDR3 DNA sequence: TGTGCCAGCGAGGTTGGAATGAACACTGAAGCTTTCTTT.

This chain connects TRBV29-1 to TRBJ2-7; a possible D gene is TRBD1 (6 bases). Germline CDR1 is SQVTM and CDR2 is ANQGSEA. The CDR3 extends over 12 amino acids. Trimming removed 4 bases from V and 3 bases from J, with 10 bases in between. DNA of the CDR3: TGCAGCGTTGTACCGGACAGCTACGAGCAGTACTTC. Amino acids: CSVVPDSYEQYF.

The chain combines TRBV12-5 with TRBJ2-5; D not certain. The CDR3 contains 13 residues. Trimming removed 3 bases from V and 1 base from J, with 6 bases in between. In germline, CDR1 is LGHNT, CDR2 FRNRAP. CDR3 in amino acids: CASGFELQETQYF. The CDR3 DNA sequence: TGTGCTAGTGGTTTCGAGCTCCAAGAGACCCAGTACTTC.

The chain employs TRBV19 and TRBJ2-1, with TRBD2 matching over 14 bases. CDR1 LNHDA and CDR2 SQIVND come from the germline V gene (reference sequence). V lost 5 bases and J lost 10; bases outside the gene matches: 13. The CDR3 contains 17 residues. CDR3 DNA: TGTGCCAGTAGTCCACTGACTAGCGGGAGGGCGCGGGACGAGCAGTTCTTC. This codes for CASSPLTSGRARDEQFF. Looking up the rest from reference TRBV19 and TRBJ2-1 gives the full variable domain: DGGITQSPKYLFRKEGQNVTLSCEQNLNHDAMYWYRQDPGQGLRLIYYSQIVNDFQKGDIAEGYSVSREKKESFPLTVTSAQKNPTAFYLCASSPLTSGRARDEQFFGPGTRLTVL.

The rearrangement joins TRBV29-1 to TRBJ2-3; unclear D gene. V was pared by 3 bases and J by 0 bases, with 4 bases between. Germline CDR1 is SQVTM and CDR2 is ANQGSEA. The CDR3 is made up of 12 amino acids. CDR3 loop: CSVDLSTDTQYF. Here the CDR3 DNA reads TGCAGCGTTGACCTTAGCACAGATACGCAGTATTTT.

A word on this clonotype: The junction departs from the called germline gene at one end, perhaps through a read error. The chain uses TRBV19 and TRBJ2-5; D may be TRBD1 (6 bases). The CDR3 has 13 residues. Germline V gives CDR1 LNHDA, CDR2 SQIVND (reference sequence). The CDR3 loop reads CASSRDNQETQYF. The CDR3 DNA sequence: TGTGCCAGTAGCAGGGACAACCAGGAGACCCAGTACTTC.

V and J are TRBV29-1 and TRBJ2-2; 10 bases are a match to TRBD2. The CDR3 is 13 amino acids. The germline V gene encodes CDR1 SQVTM and CDR2 ANQGSEA. V lost 5 bases, J lost 6 bases, and 3 bases stayed unmatched. For the CDR3, the DNA is TGCAGCGTTTTAGCGGGAGGTTCCGGGGAGCTGTTTTTT. Encoded protein: CSVLAGGSGELFF.

This chain uses TRBV29-1 with TRBJ1-1; D is possibly TRBD1 (6 bases). The ends were cut back, 6 bases at V and 3 bases at J, with 14 bases in the middle. There are 13 residues in the CDR3. CDR1 is SQVTM and CDR2 is ANQGSEA in the germline V gene. DNA for the CDR3: TGCAGCGTGGGAAACGGGGGCGACACTGAAGCTTTCTTT. Translating it yields CSVGNGGDTEAFF.

The chain recombines TRBV25-1 with TRBJ1-1, with 8 bases fitting TRBD1. The V and J ends lost 5 bases and 4 bases, in that order; junction bases with no gene match: 6. The CDR3 has 14 residues. Germline V gene sequence: CDR1 MGHDK, CDR2 SYGVNS. The CDR3 is CASSPGGRGTEAFF. The CDR3 region has the DNA TGTGCCAGCAGTCCAGGGGGCCGGGGCACTGAAGCTTTCTTT. The variable domain in full, with the rest retrieved from reference TRBV25-1 and TRBJ1-1, is EADIYQTPRYLVIGTGKKITLECSQTMGHDKMYWYQQDPGMELHLIHYSYGVNSTEKGDLSSESTVSRIRTEHFPLTLESARPSHTSQYLCASSPGGRGTEAFFGQGTRLTVV.

The genes are TRBV20-1 and TRBJ1-1, with no clear D. The CDR3 length is 8 residues. From germline, CDR1 is DFQATT and CDR2 SNEGSKA (reference sequence). DNA for the CDR3: TGCAGGGCCCACGAAGCTTTCTTT. Amino acids: CRAHEAFF.

The V call is TRBV28, the J call TRBJ2-5; D is undetermined. The V gene's germline CDR1 is MDHEN and CDR2 SYDVKM. The CDR3 runs to 14 residues. V was clipped by 3 bases and J by 9 bases, with 17 bases between them. The CDR3 reads CASSLYPTQKAQYF. The CDR3, as DNA: TGTGCCAGCAGTTTGTACCCTACTCAAAAGGCCCAGTACTTC.

A remark on this clonotype: A read error may account for a junction end that differs from germline. The CDR3 bases are TGCAGCGTCGAAGGACGAGGGCAAACTAATGAAAAACTGTTTTTT. Its protein product is CSVEGRGQTNEKLFF. The chain combines TRBV29-1 with TRBJ1-4; D call uncertain. Germline CDR1 is SQVTM and CDR2 is ANQGSEA. The CDR3 runs 15 residues. Based on the CDR3 plus reference TRBV29-1 and TRBJ1-4, the full variable domain is SAVISQKPSRDICQRGTSLTIQCQVDSQVTMMFWYRQQPGQSLTLIATANQGSEATYESGFVIDKFPISRPNLTFSTLTVSNMSPEDSSIYLCSVEGRGQTNEKLFFGSGTQLSVL.

The CDR3 spells CATSEGGHITGANVLTF. In nucleotides, the CDR3 is TGTGCCACCAGTGAGGGAGGGCATATAACTGGGGCCAACGTCCTGACTTTC. The V call is TRBV24-1, the J call TRBJ2-6, with TRBD2 matching 7 bases. Germline loops: CDR1 KGHDR, CDR2 SFDVKD. CDR3 length: 17 amino acids. The J segment lost 2 bases and the V segment lost 4 bases, leaving 7 bases of the junction unmatched.

V is TRBV4-1 and J is TRBJ1-5; D is possibly TRBD1 (6 bases). The CDR3 is 17 residues long. V was clipped by 0 bases and J by 7 bases, with 19 bases between them. CDR1 is MGHRA, CDR2 YSYEKL, per germline. This CDR3 reads CASSQEVTRGGWQPQHF. In DNA, the CDR3 is TGCGCCAGCAGCCAAGAGGTAACGAGGGGGGGATGGCAGCCCCAGCATTTT.

The rearrangement links TRBV6-6 to TRBJ2-7; TRBD1 is a possible D gene (6 bases). Per the germline V gene, CDR1 is MNHNY and CDR2 is SVGAGI (reference sequence). The CDR3 is made up of 15 amino acids. V lost 5 bases to trimming and J lost 2 bases, with 16 bases between them. CDR3 nucleotide sequence: TGTGCCAGCAGTCCCGACCGGGACATGCCCTACGAGCAGTACTTC. This gives the protein CASSPDRDMPYEQYF.

The chain employs TRBV5-4 and TRBJ2-1; D might be TRBD1 (6 bases). CDR1 and CDR2 from the germline V gene are SGHNT and YYREEE (reference sequence). V was pared by 4 bases and J by 0 bases, with 14 bases between. The CDR3 runs 16 residues. The CDR3 DNA follows: TGTGCCAGCAGCCAAGGACAGATCCCCTCCTACAATGAGCAGTTCTTC. Encoded protein: CASSQGQIPSYNEQFF. The entire variable domain, with the rest obtained from reference TRBV5-4 and TRBJ2-1, is as follows: ETGVTQSPTHLIKTRGQQVTLRCSSQSGHNTVSWYQQALGQGPQFIFQYYREEENGRGNFPPRFSGLQFPNYSSELNVNALELDDSALYLCASSQGQIPSYNEQFFGPGTRLTVL.

The V call is TRBV6-5, the J call TRBJ2-1, with 9 bases that match TRBD2. Germline assignment: CDR1 MNHEY and CDR2 SVGAGI. The CDR3 contains 14 residues. Trimming at V came to 6 bases and at J to 7 bases, leaving 7 bases not matched to a gene. Here the CDR3 reads CASSQSAGGNEQFF. CDR3 coding DNA: TGTGCCAGCAGCCAGTCAGCGGGGGGAAATGAGCAGTTCTTC.

V and J are TRBV21-1 and TRBJ2-7; the table's TRBD1 call for D was not verified on the DNA. TRBV21-1 is reported as a pseudogene. The CDR3 consists of 16 residues. The CDR3 here is CASSSDRGRSSYEQYF. As DNA, the CDR3 is TGTGCCAGCAGCAGTGATAGGGGGAGAAGCTCCTACGAGCAGTACTTC.

The chain recombines TRBV12-1 with TRBJ2-1; TRBD1 reflects the table's D call only, with no check against the DNA. TRBV12-1 is termed a pseudogene. This CDR3 region has 17 residues. For the CDR3, the DNA is TGTGCCAGCAAAGAACCGGGACAGGGTCGGGGTTACAATGAGCAGTTCTTC. Translating gives CASKEPGQGRGYNEQFF.